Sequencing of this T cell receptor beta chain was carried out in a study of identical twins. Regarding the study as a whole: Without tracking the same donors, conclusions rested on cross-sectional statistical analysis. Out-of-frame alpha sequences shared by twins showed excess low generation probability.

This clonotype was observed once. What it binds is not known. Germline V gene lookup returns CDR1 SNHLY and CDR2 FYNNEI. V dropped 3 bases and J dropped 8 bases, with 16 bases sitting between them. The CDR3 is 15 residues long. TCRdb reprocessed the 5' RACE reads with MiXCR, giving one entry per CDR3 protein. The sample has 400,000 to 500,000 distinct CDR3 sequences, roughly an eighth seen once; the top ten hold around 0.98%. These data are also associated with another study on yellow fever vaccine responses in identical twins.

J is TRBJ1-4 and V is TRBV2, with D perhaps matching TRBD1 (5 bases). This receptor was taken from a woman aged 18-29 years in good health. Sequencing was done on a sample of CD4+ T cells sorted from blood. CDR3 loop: CASSEQGLREEKLFF. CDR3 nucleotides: TGTGCCAGCAGTGAGCAGGGTTTAAGAGAAGAAAAACTGTTTTTT. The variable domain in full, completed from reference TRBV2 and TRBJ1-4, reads EPEVTQTPSHQVTQMGQEVILRCVPISNHLYFYWYRQILGQKVEFLVSFYNNEISEKSEIFDDQFSVERPDGSNFTLKIRSTKLEDSAMYFCASSEQGLREEKLFFGSGTQLSVL.